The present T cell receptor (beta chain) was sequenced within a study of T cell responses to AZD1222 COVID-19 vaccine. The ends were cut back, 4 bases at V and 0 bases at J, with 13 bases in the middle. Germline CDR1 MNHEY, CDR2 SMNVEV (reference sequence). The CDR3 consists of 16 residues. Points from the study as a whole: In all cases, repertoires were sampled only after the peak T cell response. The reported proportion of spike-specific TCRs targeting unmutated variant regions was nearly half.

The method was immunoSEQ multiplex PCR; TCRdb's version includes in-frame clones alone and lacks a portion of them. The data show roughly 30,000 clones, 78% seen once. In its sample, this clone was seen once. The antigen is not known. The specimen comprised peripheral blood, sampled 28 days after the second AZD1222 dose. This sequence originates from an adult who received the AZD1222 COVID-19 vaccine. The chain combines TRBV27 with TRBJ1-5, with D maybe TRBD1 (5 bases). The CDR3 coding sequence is TGTGCCAGCAGTTCCTCCGGCAGGGCTAGCAATCAGCCCCAGCATTTT. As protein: CASSSSGRASNQPQHF.